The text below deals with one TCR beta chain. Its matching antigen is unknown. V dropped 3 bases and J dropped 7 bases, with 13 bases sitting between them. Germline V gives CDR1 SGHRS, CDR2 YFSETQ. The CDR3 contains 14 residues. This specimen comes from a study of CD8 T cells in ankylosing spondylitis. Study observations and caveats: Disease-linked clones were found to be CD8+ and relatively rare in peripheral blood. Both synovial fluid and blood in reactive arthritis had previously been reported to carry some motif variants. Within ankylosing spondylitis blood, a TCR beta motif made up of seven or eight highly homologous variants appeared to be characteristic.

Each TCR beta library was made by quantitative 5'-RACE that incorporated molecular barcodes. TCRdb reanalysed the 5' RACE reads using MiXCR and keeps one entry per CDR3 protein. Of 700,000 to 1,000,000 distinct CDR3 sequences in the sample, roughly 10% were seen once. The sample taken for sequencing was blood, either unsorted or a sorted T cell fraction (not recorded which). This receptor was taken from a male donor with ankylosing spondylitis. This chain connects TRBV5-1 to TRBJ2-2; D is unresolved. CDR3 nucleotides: TGCGCCAGCAGCTCCGGGCCCTCAGACGGGGAGCTGTTTTTT. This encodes CASSSGPSDGELFF. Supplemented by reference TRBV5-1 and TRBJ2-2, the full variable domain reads KAGVTQTPRYLIKTRGQQVTLSCSPISGHRSVSWYQQTPGQGLQFLFEYFSETQRNKGNFPGRFSGRQFSNSRSEMNVSTLELGDSALYLCASSSGPSDGELFFGEGSRLTVL.